Following are 2 T cell receptor beta chains from one sample sequenced in a study of blood T cells in healthy people across ages. Then a second PCR, running about 7 to 11 cycles, was carried out with a sample-barcoded 5' primer and a J-beta primer mix. TCRdb reanalysed the 5' RACE reads using MiXCR and keeps one entry per CDR3 protein. The table lists roughly 2 million distinct CDR3 sequences, around 50% of them singletons. What was sequenced was blood. Receptor source: a woman aged 40 to 49 in good health.

The chain employs TRBV2 and TRBJ2-5; a possible D gene is TRBD2 (6 bases). With 7 bases removed from V and 1 base from J, the gap between germline ends came to 10 bases. Per germline, CDR1 SNHLY and CDR2 FYNNEI. The CDR3 is 13 amino acids. The CDR3 is CASMRGVQETQYF. The DNA for the CDR3 is TGTGCCAGCATGCGCGGGGTCCAAGAGACCCAGTACTTC.

The J gene is TRBJ2-4, the V gene TRBV12-3 or TRBV12-4; D is uncertain. This CDR3 comprises 16 residues. Trimming cost V 5 bases and J 0 bases, with 14 bases left between them. CDR3 DNA sequence: TGTGCCAGCAGTCCCCAAAACAAACTAGCCAAAAACATTCAGTACTTC. It codes for CASSPQNKLAKNIQYF.